The 14 T cell receptor beta chains below all came from one sample that was sequenced in a study of cytomegalovirus exposure and HLA in healthy donors. The PCR contained 60 Vbeta and 13 Jbeta primers. The data were produced by immunoSEQ multiplex PCR, yet TCRdb's version contains in-frame clones alone and is incomplete. The listing contains about 160,000 clones. Sequenced: PBMCs. The receptors were gathered from an older woman in good health and CMV-seronegative.

As DNA, the CDR3 is TGTGCCAGCCATAGTTACAATGAGCAGTTCTTC. Residues: CASHSYNEQFF. This chain connects TRBV6-1 to TRBJ2-1; D is undetermined. CDR3 length: 11 amino acids. Trimming shortened V by 8 bases and J by 4 bases, and 6 bases separated the two germline ends. CDR1 is MNHNS and CDR2 is SASEGT in the germline V gene.

The CDR3 DNA sequence: TGTGCCAGTACCGCCGGGACTTTCGAGGAGACCCAGTACTTC. It encodes CASTAGTFEETQYF. V usage is TRBV19 and J usage is TRBJ2-5; possibly TRBD2 for D (6 bases). CDR1 and CDR2 from the germline V gene are LNHDA and SQIVND (reference sequence). The germline V and J ends were trimmed by 7 bases and 5 bases, with 17 bases remaining between them. The CDR3 extends over 14 amino acids.

The rearrangement uses TRBV18 and TRBJ1-5, with TRBD1 identical over 7 bases. V lost 3 bases and J lost 0; bases outside the gene matches: 2. Germline values: CDR1 KGHSH, CDR2 LQKENI. The CDR3 loop spans 15 amino acids. The CDR3 loop is CASSPGTVSNQPQHF. CDR3 nucleotide sequence: TGTGCCAGCTCACCCGGGACAGTTAGCAATCAGCCCCAGCATTTT.

The V and J genes are TRBV11-3 and TRBJ2-3; 8 bases are a match to TRBD2. CDR1 and CDR2 (germline): SGHNT, YENEEA. V gave up 8 bases and J gave up 5 bases; unmatched junction bases: 6. The CDR3 runs to 13 residues. The CDR3 nucleotides are TGTGCCAGCGGCGGGGGGCCGGAAGATACGCAGTATTTT. Amino acids: CASGGGPEDTQYF.

This sequence joins TRBV6-1 and TRBJ2-5; the D is unclear. Germline assignment: CDR1 MNHNS and CDR2 SASEGT. CDR3 length: 13 residues. V dropped 4 bases and J dropped 1 base, with 7 bases sitting between them. The CDR3 region is CASSAVAQETQYF. In nucleotides, the CDR3 is TGTGCCAGCAGTGCGGTCGCCCAAGAGACCCAGTACTTC.

The V and J genes are TRBV5-8 and TRBJ1-5, with TRBD1 matching 7 bases. Germline lookup yields CDR1 SGHTS and CDR2 YDEGEE. The CDR3 contains 15 residues. The junction had 5 bases not matched to a gene; V was cut back by 0 bases and J by 5 bases. The CDR3 loop reads CASSLGQGSHQPQHF. In nucleotides, the CDR3 is TGTGCCAGCAGCTTGGGACAGGGAAGCCATCAGCCCCAGCATTTT.

This chain connects TRBV5-1 to TRBJ2-5; TRBD2 matches at 10 bases. J lost 4 bases, V lost 1 base, and 7 bases had no gene match. This CDR3 is 16 amino acids long. The germline V gene has CDR1 SGHRS and CDR2 YFSETQ. CDR3 in DNA: TGCGCCAGCAGCTTGCAGAAAGCTAGCGGGAGAGAGACCCAGTACTTC. This codes for CASSLQKASGRETQYF. The full variable domain, in which reference TRBV5-1 and TRBJ2-5 provide the parts outside the CDR3, is KAGVTQTPRYLIKTRGQQVTLSCSPISGHRSVSWYQQTPGQGLQFLFEYFSETQRNKGNFPGRFSGRQFSNSRSEMNVSTLELGDSALYLCASSLQKASGRETQYFGPGTRLLVL.

The chain is built from TRBV6-6 and TRBJ1-2; D perhaps matches TRBD1 (6 bases). Germline CDR1 is MNHNY and CDR2 is SVGAGI (reference sequence). The CDR3 loop spans 13 amino acids. V was trimmed by 5 bases and J by 6 bases, leaving 13 bases between them. The CDR3 DNA reads as TGTGCCAGCAGTGCCAAGGGGGTCGATGGCTACACCTTC. Its translation is CASSAKGVDGYTF.

The CDR3 loop reads CASSYPEVNTEAFF. CDR3 sequence (DNA): TGTGCCAGCAGTTACCCAGAGGTGAACACTGAAGCTTTCTTT. This chain uses TRBV6-6 with TRBJ1-1; D call uncertain. Germline V gives CDR1 MNHNY, CDR2 SVGAGI (reference sequence). V dropped 2 bases and J dropped 0 bases, with 7 bases sitting between them. The CDR3 has 14 residues.

CDR3: CASGPAGGAQGQYF. CDR3 sequence (DNA): TGTGCCAGTGGCCCCGCGGGAGGGGCCCAGGGGCAGTACTTC. V usage is TRBV19 and J usage is TRBJ2-7, with 9 positions matching TRBD2. The CDR3 contains 14 residues. Germline CDR1 reads LNHDA; CDR2 reads SQIVND (reference sequence). Trimming took 8 bases from V and 9 from J; bases not matched to a gene: 14.

The chain links TRBV7-2 to TRBJ1-2; D remains unclear. Trimming took 2 bases from V and 7 from J, leaving 14 bases between them. From germline, CDR1 is SGHTA and CDR2 FQGNSA. This CDR3 is 14 amino acids long. In nucleotides, the CDR3 is TGTGCCAGCAGCTTAAGGTTGGCGGCCGCTGGCTACACCTTC. Its protein product is CASSLRLAAAGYTF.

The V gene is TRBV5-6, the J gene TRBJ1-1; D may be TRBD1 (6 bases). V shed 0 bases and J shed 4 bases, with 13 bases lying between them. The CDR3 loop spans 15 amino acids. Germline CDR1 reads SGHDT; CDR2 reads YYEEEE. CDR3: CASSLEAGVATEAFF. DNA of the CDR3: TGTGCCAGCAGCTTGGAAGCAGGGGTAGCCACTGAAGCTTTCTTT.

The chain recombines TRBV4-3 with TRBJ2-1; 16 positions match TRBD2. CDR1 is LGHNA and CDR2 is YSLEER in the germline V gene. The CDR3 is 17 residues long. The J segment lost 6 bases and the V segment lost 6 bases, leaving 8 bases of the junction unmatched. The CDR3, as DNA: TGCGCCAGCAGTCCGGGACTAGCGGGGGGGAGTCCCAATGAGCAGTTCTTC. It translates to CASSPGLAGGSPNEQFF.

The chain couples TRBV14 to TRBJ1-1; TRBD1 agrees at 7 bases. This CDR3 is built from 16 residues. Losses at the gene ends were 3 bases for V and 4 bases for J; bases not matched to a gene: 11. The V gene's germline CDR1 is SGHDN and CDR2 FVKESK. The CDR3 nucleotides are TGTGCCAGCAGCCAGATCGCAGGGGGATCCGGCACTGAAGCTTTCTTT. Protein: CASSQIAGGSGTEAFF.